Presented here are 14 T cell receptor beta chains from one specimen sequenced in a study of control samples from healthy donors and cancer patients (dated by TCRdb to between 2020 and 2021). The library was prepared using the immunoSEQ multiplex PCR assay. Drawn from immuneACCESS, this table holds only the in-frame rearrangements with V and J called that TCRdb kept. Clones are partly lost; checked studies trace under half to an unresolved V gene and leave the rest unexplained. The sample profile shows tens of thousands of clones; 80% to 95% of them were found once. 1.7% of the sample is held by the ten biggest clonotypes. The sequenced material came from PBMCs. Receptor source: a man aged 40-49 years with colorectal cancer.

CDR3 loop: CASSLTKGLGEAFF. The CDR3 DNA reads as TGTGCCAGCAGCTTAACGAAGGGCTTGGGTGAAGCTTTCTTT. The genes are TRBV11-3 and TRBJ1-1; D ambiguous. CDR3 length equals 14 residues. The V and J ends lost 2 bases and 7 bases respectively, with 14 bases between them. Germline loops: CDR1 SGHNT, CDR2 YENEEA.

V is TRBV20-1 and J is TRBJ2-3, with no clear D. V was shortened by 7 bases and J by 5 bases, with 7 bases between the two germline ends. CDR3 length: 10 amino acids. Germline V CDR1 and CDR2: DFQATT, SNEGSKA (reference sequence). As DNA, the CDR3 is TGCAGTGTCTACGAAGATACGCAGTATTTT. Residues: CSVYEDTQYF.

J is TRBJ2-2 and V is TRBV5-4; no definite D call. The germline CDR1 and CDR2 sequences are SGHNT and YYREEE (reference sequence). CDR3 size: 13 residues. Trimming pared 4 bases from V and 3 bases from J, leaving 7 bases between. CDR3 sequence (DNA): TGTGCCAGCAGCCGGGCGGACACCGGGGAGCTGTTTTTT. Amino acids: CASSRADTGELFF.

This clone was seen once. The chain has TRBV20-1 and TRBJ1-2; no reliable D call. Germline V lookup: CDR1 DFQATT, CDR2 SNEGSKA (reference sequence). CDR3 length: 12 residues. Between the trimmed V and J ends, which lost 3 bases and 5 bases, there was a span of 10 bases. The CDR3 sequence is CSASSPKYGYTF. CDR3 nucleotides: TGCAGTGCTAGTTCCCCCAAATATGGCTACACCTTC.

This rearrangement joins TRBV18 to TRBJ2-1, with TRBD1 matching over 10 bases. V shed 6 bases and J 2 bases; nucleotides not matched to a gene: 7. Germline-derived CDR1 and CDR2 are KGHSH and LQKENI. The CDR3 is 16 amino acids. The CDR3 DNA sequence: TGTGCCAGCTCCCAAGCCGGGACAGGGGCCTACAATGAGCAGTTCTTC. Its protein is CASSQAGTGAYNEQFF.

This clone showed up just a few times. This chain links TRBV11-3 with TRBJ1-3; unclear D gene. Germline CDR1 is SGHNT and CDR2 is YENEEA. The CDR3 runs 16 residues. The V end was cut by 1 base, the J end by 0 bases, with 10 bases between. The CDR3 region is CASSLVGGSSGNTIYF. Here the CDR3 DNA reads TGTGCCAGCAGCTTAGTCGGAGGTTCCTCTGGAAACACCATATATTTT.

The chain combines TRBV20-1 with TRBJ1-4, with 7 bases matching TRBD1. The CDR3 length is 14 residues. CDR1 is DFQATT, CDR2 SNEGSKA, per germline (reference sequence). The trim removed 3 bases at V and 4 bases at J, leaving 5 bases unmatched. The chain's CDR3 is CSASTGQHNEKLFF. The CDR3 DNA is TGCAGTGCTAGTACGGGACAGCATAATGAAAAACTGTTTTTT.

The genes are TRBV12-3 or TRBV12-4 and TRBJ1-4; the D gene is possibly TRBD1 (6 bases). V lost 6 bases to trimming and J lost 4 bases, with 9 bases between them. The CDR3 runs 13 residues. CDR3 in amino acids: CASRGGDNEKLFF. The CDR3 DNA is TGTGCCAGCAGAGGGGGGGATAATGAAAAACTGTTTTTT.

The chain combines TRBV19 with TRBJ1-2; a possible D gene is TRBD1 (6 bases). This CDR3 has 16 amino acids. Germline-derived CDR1 and CDR2 are LNHDA and SQIVND (reference sequence). Trimming took off 11 bases at V and 3 bases at J, with 25 bases between the two ends. This CDR3 is CAASAIPTGTHYGYTF. The CDR3 coding sequence is TGTGCCGCCAGCGCCATACCAACAGGGACGCACTATGGCTACACCTTC. The entire variable domain, with the rest obtained from reference TRBV19 and TRBJ1-2, is as follows: DGGITQSPKYLFRKEGQNVTLSCEQNLNHDAMYWYRQDPGQGLRLIYYSQIVNDFQKGDIAEGYSVSREKKESFPLTVTSAQKNPTAFYLCAASAIPTGTHYGYTFGSGTRLTVV.

The genes are TRBV12-3 or TRBV12-4 and TRBJ2-2; D unclear. The V gene lost 7 bases and the J gene lost 7 bases, with 10 bases spanning the gap. The CDR3 length is 12 residues. CDR3 nucleotide sequence: TGTGCCAGCACCGGGCCTGGCGGGGAGCTGTTTTTT. Amino acids: CASTGPGGELFF.

The chain carries TRBV5-1 and TRBJ1-2; no clear D gene. Germline CDR1 reads SGHRS; CDR2 reads YFSETQ. V dropped 4 bases and J dropped 4 bases, with 11 bases sitting between them. CDR3 length equals 13 residues. CDR3 in amino acids: CASSPSTSYGYTF. DNA for the CDR3: TGCGCCAGCAGCCCGTCAACCTCCTATGGCTACACCTTC.

The V call is TRBV2, the J call TRBJ1-1; TRBD1 might be the D (5 bases). Germline CDR1 is SNHLY and CDR2 is FYNNEI. Between the trimmed V and J ends, which lost 4 bases and 4 bases, there was a span of 10 bases. The CDR3 covers 13 residues. CDR3 nucleotide sequence: TGTGCCAGCAGTGTAATGGGGGGCACTGAAGCTTTCTTT. Translated: CASSVMGGTEAFF.

This clone has a handful of counts. This chain's CDR3 is CASSLGASTDTQYF. In DNA, the CDR3 is TGTGCCAGCAGCCTAGGTGCTAGCACAGATACGCAGTATTTT. V is TRBV5-5 and J is TRBJ2-3; D not resolved. The CDR3 spans 14 residues. Germline V gene data show CDR1 as SGHKS and CDR2 as YYEKEE (reference sequence). V was trimmed by 4 bases and J by 0 bases, leaving 9 bases between them.

As concerns this clone: An end of the junction does not agree with germline; a read error may underlie this. The rearrangement uses TRBV2 and TRBJ1-1, with TRBD1 matching 9 bases. Germline CDR1 SNHLY, CDR2 FYNNEI. This CDR3 is 16 amino acids long. CDR3 coding DNA: TGTGCCAGCAGGGAAGGGACAGGGCGACAATACCTTGAAGCTTTCTTT. This sequence encodes CASREGTGRQYLEAFF. Complete variable domain (other parts from reference TRBV2 and TRBJ1-1): EPEVTQTPSHQVTQMGQEVILRCVPISNHLYFYWYRQILGQKVEFLVSFYNNEISEKSEIFDDQFSVERPDGSNFTLKIRSTKLEDSAMYFCASREGTGRQYLEAFFGQGTRLTVV.